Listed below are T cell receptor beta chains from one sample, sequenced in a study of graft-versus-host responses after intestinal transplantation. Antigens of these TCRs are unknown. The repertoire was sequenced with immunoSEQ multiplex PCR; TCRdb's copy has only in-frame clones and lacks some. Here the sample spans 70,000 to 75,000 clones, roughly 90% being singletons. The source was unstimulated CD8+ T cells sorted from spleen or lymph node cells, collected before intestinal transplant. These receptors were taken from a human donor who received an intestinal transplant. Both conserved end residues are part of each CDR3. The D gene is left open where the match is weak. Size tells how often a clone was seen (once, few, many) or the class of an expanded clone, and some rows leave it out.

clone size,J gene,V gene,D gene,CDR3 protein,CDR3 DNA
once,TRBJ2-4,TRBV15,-,CATSRAGYRAKNIQYF,TGTGCCACCAGCAGAGCAGGGTATCGGGCCAAAAACATTCAGTACTTC
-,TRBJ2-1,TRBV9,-,CASSAVCCDEQFF,TGTGCCAGCAGCGCCGTATGTTGCGATGAGCAGTTCTTC
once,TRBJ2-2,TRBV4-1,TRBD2,CASSPRLAGGLRELFF,TGCGCCAGCAGCCCCCGGTTAGCGGGGGGGCTAAGGGAGCTGTTTTTT
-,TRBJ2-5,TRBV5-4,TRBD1,CASSTDRELYQETQYF,TGTGCCAGCAGCACGGACAGGGAATTGTACCAAGAGACCCAGTACTTC
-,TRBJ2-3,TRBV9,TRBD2,CASSVAWRGNTDTQYF,TGTGCCAGCAGCGTAGCTTGGCGGGGGAACACAGATACGCAGTATTTT
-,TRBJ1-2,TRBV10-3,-,CAISQTGRGYTF,TGTGCCATCAGCCAGACAGGTCGTGGCTACACCTTC
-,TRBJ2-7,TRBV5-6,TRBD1,CASSLILGQGILSYEQYF,TGTGCCAGCAGCTTGATCCTAGGACAGGGAATATTATCCTACGAGCAGTACTTC
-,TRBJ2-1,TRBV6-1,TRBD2,CASSGETSGGAVYNEQFF,TGTGCCAGCAGTGGAGAGACTAGCGGGGGGGCCGTTTACAATGAGCAGTTCTTC
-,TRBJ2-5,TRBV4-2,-,CASSQEAVRETQYF,TGTGCCAGCAGCCAGGAGGCAGTCCGAGAGACCCAGTACTTC
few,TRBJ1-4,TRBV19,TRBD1,CASSLGGTNEKLFF,TGTGCCAGTAGTTTAGGGGGCACTAATGAAAAACTGTTTTTT
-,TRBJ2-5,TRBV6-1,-,CATGGGRRSQETQYF,TGTGCCACGGGGGGCGGGAGAAGGAGCCAAGAGACCCAGTACTTC
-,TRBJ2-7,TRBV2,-,CATTGPLPGEQYF,TGTGCCACGACCGGGCCTCTCCCGGGGGAGCAGTACTTC
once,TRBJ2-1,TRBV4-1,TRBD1,CASSGTGDFYNEQFF,TGCGCCAGCTCCGGGACAGGGGATTTCTACAATGAGCAGTTCTTC
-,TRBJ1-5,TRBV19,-,CASSIGQGSNQPQHF,TGTGCCAGTAGTATAGGGCAGGGTAGCAATCAGCCCCAGCATTTT
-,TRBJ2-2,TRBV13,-,CASSPGAGYTGELFF,TGTGCCAGCAGCCCCGGGGCGGGATACACCGGGGAGCTGTTTTTT
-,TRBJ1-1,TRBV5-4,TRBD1,CASSIQGAFANTEAFF,TGTGCCAGCAGCATTCAGGGGGCATTCGCGAACACTGAAGCTTTCTTT
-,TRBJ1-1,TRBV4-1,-,CASSQAPRVTEAFF,TGCGCCAGCAGCCAAGCCCCCCGGGTCACTGAAGCTTTCTTT
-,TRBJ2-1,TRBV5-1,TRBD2,CASSLGRTSGGSYNEQFF,TGCGCCAGCAGCTTAGGAAGGACTAGCGGAGGCTCCTACAATGAGCAGTTCTTC
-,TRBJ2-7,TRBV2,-,CASSDRWSSYEQYF,TGTGCCAGCAGCGATCGATGGAGCTCCTACGAGCAGTACTTC
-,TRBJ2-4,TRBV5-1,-,CASRSSGKNIQYF,TGCGCCAGCCGCAGTTCTGGCAAAAACATTCAGTACTTC
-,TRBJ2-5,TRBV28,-,CASSFPAGQETQYF,TGTGCCAGCAGTTTTCCCGCAGGCCAAGAGACCCAGTACTTC
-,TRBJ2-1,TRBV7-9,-,CASSHLGGRPEQFF,TGTGCCAGCAGCCACCTGGGGGGGCGTCCGGAGCAGTTCTTC
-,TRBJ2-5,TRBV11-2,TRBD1,CASSPGTAYQETQYF,TGTGCCAGCAGCCCCGGGACAGCGTACCAAGAGACCCAGTACTTC
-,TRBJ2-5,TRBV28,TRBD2,CASSWGRGGMETQYF,TGTGCCAGCAGTTGGGGGCGGGGGGGGATGGAGACCCAGTACTTC
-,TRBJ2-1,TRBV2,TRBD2,CASSERAGPPGNEQFF,TGTGCCAGCAGTGAAAGAGCGGGGCCCCCCGGGAATGAGCAGTTCTTC
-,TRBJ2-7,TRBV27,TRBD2,CASSPGGYEQYF,TGTGCCAGCAGTCCGGGGGGCTACGAGCAGTACTTC
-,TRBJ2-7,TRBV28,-,CASSWAHEQYF,TGTGCCAGCAGTTGGGCCCACGAGCAGTACTTC
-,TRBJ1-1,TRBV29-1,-,CSVELQNTEAFF,TGCAGCGTCGAGTTGCAGAACACTGAAGCTTTCTTT
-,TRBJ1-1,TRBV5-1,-,CASSFTNRLEAFF,TGCGCCAGCAGCTTTACGAACAGGCTAGAAGCTTTCTTT
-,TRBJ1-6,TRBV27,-,CASRAGGGEDSPLHF,TGTGCCAGCAGGGCGGGGGGCGGAGAGGATTCACCCCTCCACTTT
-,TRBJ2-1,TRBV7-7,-,CASSPLPQGYNEQFF,TGTGCTAGCAGCCCCCTGCCACAGGGATACAATGAGCAGTTCTTC
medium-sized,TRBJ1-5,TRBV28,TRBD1,CASSFENRGRVNQPQHF,TGTGCCAGCAGTTTCGAAAACAGGGGGCGTGTGAATCAGCCCCAGCATTTT
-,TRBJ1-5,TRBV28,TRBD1,CASSFSMGQGANQPQHF,TGTGCCAGCAGTTTCTCAATGGGACAGGGCGCCAATCAGCCCCAGCATTTT
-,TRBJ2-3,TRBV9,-,CASSVASSGPYTDTQYF,TGTGCCAGCAGCGTAGCGAGTTCCGGTCCCTACACAGATACGCAGTATTTT
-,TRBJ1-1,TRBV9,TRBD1,CASSATGDTEAFF,TGTGCCAGCAGCGCAACAGGGGACACTGAAGCTTTCTTT
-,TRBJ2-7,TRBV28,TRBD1,CASATGTGNSGQYF,TGTGCCAGCGCGACCGGGACAGGGAATTCTGGGCAGTACTTC
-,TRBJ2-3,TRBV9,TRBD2,CASSVASSGTDTQYF,TGTGCCAGCAGCGTAGCCTCTAGCGGGACAGATACGCAGTATTTT
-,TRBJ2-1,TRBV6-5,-,CASRRIRTSYNEQFF,TGTGCCAGCCGCAGAATACGTACCTCCTACAATGAGCAGTTCTTC
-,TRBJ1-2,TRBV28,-,CASRGLGRLGYTF,TGTGCCAGCAGGGGGTTGGGGCGTCTTGGCTACACCTTC
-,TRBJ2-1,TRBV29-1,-,CSARRTPRYNEQFF,TGCAGCGCCCGAAGGACTCCCAGATACAATGAGCAGTTCTTC
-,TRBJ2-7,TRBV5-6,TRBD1,CASSSLKWTGPSYEQYF,TGTGCCAGCAGCTCCTTAAAGTGGACAGGTCCCTCCTACGAGCAGTACTTC
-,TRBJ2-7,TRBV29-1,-,CSVWTDSGEQYF,TGCAGCGTCTGGACAGACTCGGGGGAGCAGTACTTC
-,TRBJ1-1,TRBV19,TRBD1,CASSMRTGRSMNTEAFF,TGTGCCAGTAGTATGCGGACAGGGAGAAGCATGAACACTGAAGCTTTCTTT
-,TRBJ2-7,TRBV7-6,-,CASSPDSSYNEQYF,TGTGCCAGCAGCCCGGACTCCTCTTATAACGAGCAGTACTTC
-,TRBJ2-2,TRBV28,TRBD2,CASSLAGGYTGELFF,TGTGCCAGCAGTTTAGCGGGGGGGTACACCGGGGAGCTGTTTTTT
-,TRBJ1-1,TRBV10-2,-,CASSETDTEAFF,TGCGCCAGCAGTGAGACAGACACTGAAGCTTTCTTT
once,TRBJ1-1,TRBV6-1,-,CASSESTGPNTEAFF,TGTGCCAGCAGTGAGTCCACAGGGCCGAACACTGAAGCTTTCTTT
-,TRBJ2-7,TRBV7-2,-,CASSLAEGRSYEQYF,TGTGCCAGCAGCTTAGCGGAGGGTCGCTCCTACGAGCAGTACTTC
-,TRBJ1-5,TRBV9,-,CASGAGNQPQHF,TGTGCCAGCGGGGCAGGCAATCAGCCCCAGCATTTT
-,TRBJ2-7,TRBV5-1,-,CASSLSPDTSSYEQYF,TGCGCCAGCAGCTTGTCACCAGACACAAGTTCCTACGAGCAGTACTTC